Below are 3 T cell receptor beta chains sequenced from a single sample in a study of T cells in Graves' hyperthyroidism and ophthalmopathy. Researchers took RNA transcripts and amplified the TCR beta CDR3 regions from them. First-round RT-PCR of the TCR CDR3 relied on the HTBI primer set. TCRdb fed the multiplex PCR reads into MiXCR, producing one record per CDR3 protein. This sample has 300,000 to 400,000 distinct CDR3 sequences; approximately 15% occur once, and the top ten carry around 10%. Material for sequencing was blood. These receptors all come from a woman aged 60 to 75 with Graves' hyperthyroidism.

This clonotype was seen many times. CDR3 nucleotide sequence: TGCAGCGTTGGTACGACCGACCCTAGCACAGATACGCAGTATTTT. This sequence encodes CSVGTTDPSTDTQYF. The rearrangement joins TRBV29-1 to TRBJ2-3; no clear D. The CDR3 has 15 residues. Germline V gives CDR1 SQVTM, CDR2 ANQGSEA. Trimming took off 4 bases at V and 0 bases at J, with 14 bases between the two ends.

This clonotype showed up many times. The V and J genes are TRBV3-1 and TRBJ1-2; a weak D match, TRBD1 (5 bases). V lost 0 bases, J lost 7 bases, and 12 bases lay in between. This CDR3 is 14 amino acids long. Germline CDR1 is LGHDT and CDR2 is YNNKEL (reference sequence). The CDR3 DNA reads TGTGCCAGCAGCCAAGATAGGGGCGCGGGTGGCTACACCTTC. The encoded protein is CASSQDRGAGGYTF.

This clonotype was detected ten times or more. V is TRBV12-3 or TRBV12-4 and J is TRBJ1-1, with no clear D. This CDR3 has 12 residues. V was pared by 3 bases and J by 3 bases, with 5 bases between. Written as DNA, the CDR3 is TGTGCCAGCAGTTTCCCCTACACTGAAGCTTTCTTT. Its translation is CASSFPYTEAFF.